This passage covers 25 T cell receptor beta chains from one sample sequenced in a study of blood T cell repertoires in COVID-19. Some clones are missing from TCRdb's copy, which holds only in-frame ones; the method was immunoSEQ multiplex PCR. The sample lists tens of thousands of clones; around 85% were seen once. The sequenced sample consisted of peripheral blood. The origin of the receptors is a human donor in a cohort sampled during active COVID-19.

The V and J genes are TRBV11-2 and TRBJ1-2, with TRBD1 identical over 7 bases. J was trimmed by 2 bases and V by 3 bases; bases with no gene match: 9. CDR1 and CDR2 (germline): SGHAT, FQNNGV. CDR3 size: 16 residues. Here the CDR3 DNA reads TGTGCCAGCAGCTTCTGGACAGGCCCCCTCAACTATGGCTACACCTTC. The encoded protein is CASSFWTGPLNYGYTF.

This clone appeared a single time. The chain has TRBV27 and TRBJ2-5; unclear D gene. CDR1 is MNHEY, CDR2 SMNVEV, per germline (reference sequence). V was trimmed by 5 bases and J by 2 bases, leaving 12 bases between them. The CDR3 consists of 14 residues. Here the CDR3 DNA reads TGTGCCAGCAGTGGTTGGGCTTCTCAAGAGACCCAGTACTTC. Encoded protein: CASSGWASQETQYF.

The J gene is TRBJ2-7, the V gene TRBV25-1; 9 positions match TRBD1. Germline CDR1 and CDR2: MGHDK and SYGVNS. This CDR3 comprises 13 residues. V gave up 9 bases and J gave up 4 bases; unmatched junction bases: 7. DNA for the CDR3: TGTGCCAGGAGTTCGGGACAGGGATACGAGCAGTACTTC. Protein: CARSSGQGYEQYF.

This rearrangement joins TRBV19 to TRBJ1-4, with unresolved D. Trimming removed 5 bases at V and 4 bases at J, with 14 bases between. The CDR3 contains 15 residues. Germline CDR1 is LNHDA and CDR2 is SQIVND (reference sequence). In DNA form, the CDR3 reads TGTGCCAGTAGTTACGGGTCGCCCATTAATGAAAAACTGTTTTTT. Its translation is CASSYGSPINEKLFF.

This chain joins TRBV5-6 and TRBJ2-3, with 8 bases lining up with TRBD2. CDR3 length: 15 residues. Germline values: CDR1 SGHDT, CDR2 YYEEEE. V gave up 1 base and J gave up 2 bases; unmatched junction bases: 3. CDR3 bases: TGTGCCAGCAGCTTGAGGGGACTAGACACAGATACGCAGTATTTT. This encodes CASSLRGLDTDTQYF.

This rearrangement joins TRBV27 to TRBJ2-5; 7 bases are a match to TRBD2. CDR1 MNHEY and CDR2 SMNVEV come from the germline V gene (reference sequence). The CDR3 is 13 residues long. V lost 3 bases to trimming and J lost 5 bases; unmatched junction nucleotides: 3. The CDR3 DNA follows: TGTGCCAGCAGTTTGCCGGGAGGCGAGACCCAGTACTTC. Its translation: CASSLPGGETQYF.

This chain links TRBV7-3 with TRBJ2-3; TRBD1 might be the D (6 bases). CDR1 and CDR2 (germline): SGHTA, FQGTGA. The CDR3 length is 12 residues. Trimming stripped 4 bases from V and 8 bases from J, with 10 bases between. Here the CDR3 DNA reads TGTGCCAGCAGCTCGACAGGCCTTACGCAGTATTTT. Residues: CASSSTGLTQYF.

This clone appeared a few times. The V and J genes are TRBV19 and TRBJ2-2, with TRBD2 matching over 7 bases. The germline V gene has CDR1 LNHDA and CDR2 SQIVND (reference sequence). V was pared by 10 bases and J by 1 base, with 6 bases of the junction left unmatched. The CDR3 extends over 14 amino acids. CDR3 nucleotides: TGTGCCACTACCCAGCGGGGGAACACCGGGGAGCTGTTTTTT. This sequence encodes CATTQRGNTGELFF.

This chain connects TRBV6-2 or TRBV6-3 to TRBJ2-1; 9 bases align to TRBD1. Germline V gene data show CDR1 as MNHEY and CDR2 as SVGEGT. This CDR3 has 13 amino acids. V was pared by 6 bases and J by 7 bases, with 4 bases of the junction left unmatched. CDR3 protein: CASSNRGRNEQFF. The CDR3, as DNA: TGTGCCAGCAGCAACAGGGGGCGGAATGAGCAGTTCTTC.

The J gene is TRBJ2-2, the V gene TRBV19; perhaps TRBD1 as D (6 bases). V was pared by 5 bases and J by 8 bases, with 12 bases between. Per the germline V gene, CDR1 is LNHDA and CDR2 is SQIVND (reference sequence). This CDR3 has 13 amino acids. The CDR3 region is CASSSQGAGELFF. As DNA, the CDR3 is TGTGCCAGTAGTTCACAGGGCGCAGGGGAGCTGTTTTTT. Full variable domain (remainder filled in from reference TRBV19 and TRBJ2-2): DGGITQSPKYLFRKEGQNVTLSCEQNLNHDAMYWYRQDPGQGLRLIYYSQIVNDFQKGDIAEGYSVSREKKESFPLTVTSAQKNPTAFYLCASSSQGAGELFFGEGSRLTVL.

This clone was recorded only once. The rearrangement uses TRBV10-3 and TRBJ1-5, with D perhaps TRBD1 (5 bases). V shed 7 bases and J shed 4 bases, with 11 bases lying between them. Germline V lookup: CDR1 ENHRY, CDR2 SYGVKD. This CDR3 contains 13 residues. This CDR3 reads CAINDRQNQPQHF. The CDR3 DNA reads as TGTGCCATCAATGACAGACAAAATCAGCCCCAGCATTTT.

The V call is TRBV2, the J call TRBJ1-5; possible D gene TRBD1, 5 bases. Germline V gene sequence: CDR1 SNHLY, CDR2 FYNNEI. The CDR3 runs to 12 residues. Trimming removed 8 bases at V and 2 bases at J, with 7 bases between. CDR3 DNA sequence: TGTGCCAGCGGGGCCGGCAATCAGCCCCAGCATTTT. Translating it yields CASGAGNQPQHF.

The chain has TRBV3-1 (or the pseudogene TRBV3-2) and TRBJ1-3, with 7 bases fitting TRBD1. CDR1 is LGHDT and CDR2 is YNNKEL in the germline V gene (reference sequence). There are 15 residues in the CDR3. Trimming cost V 8 bases and J 0 bases; bases outside gene matches: 7. The CDR3 coding sequence is TGTGCCAGCTACTGGGGACAGAACTCTGGAAACACCATATATTTT. Translation gives CASYWGQNSGNTIYF.

This chain links TRBV6-2 or TRBV6-3 with TRBJ2-7; the D gene is possibly TRBD2 (6 bases). The CDR3 covers 11 residues. Trimming cost V 2 bases and J 9 bases, with 8 bases left between them. Germline assignment: CDR1 MNHEY and CDR2 SVGEGT. The CDR3 is CASSYGGMQYF. CDR3 in DNA: TGTGCCAGCAGTTACGGGGGGATGCAGTACTTC.

The rearrangement links TRBV6-4 to TRBJ1-5, with unresolved D. The V end lost 2 bases, the J end lost 6 bases, and 20 bases lay between the germline ends. Per germline, CDR1 MRHNA and CDR2 SNTAGT. The CDR3 is made up of 17 amino acids. The CDR3 sequence is CASSDAPPALSAQPQHF. The CDR3 region has the DNA TGTGCCAGCAGTGACGCCCCCCCCGCGCTCTCCGCTCAGCCCCAGCATTTT.

The chain employs TRBV4-1 and TRBJ1-5, with TRBD1 matching over 8 bases. Germline values: CDR1 MGHRA, CDR2 YSYEKL. This CDR3 has 16 residues. J gave up 6 bases and V 3 bases, and 10 bases lay outside the gene matches. CDR3 loop: CASSHLGQARGQPQHF. CDR3 in DNA: TGCGCCAGCAGCCACCTGGGACAGGCCAGGGGTCAGCCCCAGCATTTT.

V and J are TRBV28 and TRBJ2-5, with a weak D call TRBD2 (5 bases). Trimming removed 6 bases at V and 4 bases at J, with 18 bases between. Germline-derived CDR1 and CDR2 are MDHEN and SYDVKM. CDR3 length: 15 amino acids. The CDR3 loop is CASSFGSRAGETQYF. As DNA, the CDR3 is TGTGCCAGCAGCTTTGGATCCCGGGCGGGAGAGACCCAGTACTTC. The entire variable domain, with the rest obtained from reference TRBV28 and TRBJ2-5, is as follows: DVKVTQSSRYLVKRTGEKVFLECVQDMDHENMFWYRQDPGLGLRLIYFSYDVKMKEKGDIPEGYSVSREKKERFSLILESASTNQTSMYLCASSFGSRAGETQYFGPGTRLLVL.

CDR3: CASSPRDRDNSPLHF. Written as DNA, the CDR3 is TGTGCCAGCAGCCCCCGGGACAGAGATAATTCACCCCTCCACTTT. The V call is TRBV9, the J call TRBJ1-6; 7 bases are shared with TRBD1. CDR3 size: 15 residues. Trimming at V came to 4 bases and at J to 5 bases, leaving 6 bases not matched to a gene. The germline V gene has CDR1 SGDLS and CDR2 YYNGEE. Full variable domain (remainder filled in from reference TRBV9 and TRBJ1-6): DSGVTQTPKHLITATGQRVTLRCSPRSGDLSVYWYQQSLDQGLQFLIQYYNGEERAKGNILERFSAQQFPDLHSELNLSSLELGDSALYFCASSPRDRDNSPLHFGNGTRLTVT.

This sequence joins TRBV7-8 and TRBJ1-2; D perhaps matches TRBD1 (5 bases). Trimming pared 1 base from V and 6 bases from J, leaving 18 bases between. The CDR3 has 16 amino acids. From germline, CDR1 is SGHVS and CDR2 FQNEAQ. DNA for the CDR3: TGTGCCAGCAGCTTAGGTCTTTTAGGGGCCAACGATGGCTACACCTTC. Amino acid sequence: CASSLGLLGANDGYTF.

As DNA, the CDR3 is TGCGCCAGCAGCCCAAGGACTAGCACCCACGAGCAGTACTTC. It yields the protein CASSPRTSTHEQYF. The chain employs TRBV5-1 and TRBJ2-7; 8 nucleotides agree with TRBD2. Germline CDR1 reads SGHRS; CDR2 reads YFSETQ. With 4 bases clipped from V and 5 bases from J, the junction kept 8 bases outside the gene matches. The CDR3 is 14 residues long.

The DNA of the CDR3 is TGTGCCAGCAGTTCTGGGACAGACAATGAGCAGTTCTTC. It codes for CASSSGTDNEQFF. The V call is TRBV7-9, the J call TRBJ2-1; 7 bases align to TRBD1. V lost 6 bases and J lost 5; bases outside the gene matches: 4. Germline V gene sequence: CDR1 SEHNR, CDR2 FQNEAQ (reference sequence). The CDR3 contains 13 residues.

The rearrangement joins TRBV28 to TRBJ1-2; D is unresolved. CDR3 size: 12 residues. Germline V gene data show CDR1 as MDHEN and CDR2 as SYDVKM. V dropped 4 bases and J dropped 8 bases, with 11 bases sitting between them. The CDR3: CASSSKQRGYTF. The CDR3 DNA is TGTGCCAGCAGTTCGAAACAGCGGGGCTACACCTTC.

V and J are TRBV11-2 and TRBJ2-5; D unclear. Looked up from germline, CDR1 is SGHAT and CDR2 is FQNNGV. The CDR3 spans 11 residues. The V end lost 4 bases, the J end lost 9 bases, and 9 bases lay between the germline ends. CDR3 sequence (DNA): TGTGCCAGCAGCTCTTTTACGGCCCAGTACTTC. Translated, it gives CASSSFTAQYF.

The chain recombines TRBV24-1 with TRBJ1-5; D is undetermined. The germline V and J ends were trimmed by 4 bases and 2 bases, with 14 bases remaining between them. Per germline, CDR1 KGHDR and CDR2 SFDVKD. The CDR3 sequence is 16 residues long. The CDR3 is CATSDPRGRGNQPQHF. The CDR3 region has the DNA TGTGCCACCAGTGACCCCCGCGGTCGTGGCAATCAGCCCCAGCATTTT.

The chain carries TRBV3-1 (or the pseudogene TRBV3-2) and TRBJ1-1; TRBD1 matches at 7 bases. After removal of 4 bases from V and 6 bases from J, the junction contained 5 bases not matched to a gene. The CDR3 is 13 amino acids. CDR1 and CDR2 (germline): LGHDT, YNNKEL (reference sequence). For the CDR3, the DNA is TGTGCCAGCAGCCGGGAAGACAGGGCTGAAGCTTTCTTT. Translation gives CASSREDRAEAFF.